Below, 15 T cell receptor beta chains from the same sample are listed, as sequenced in a study of cytomegalovirus exposure and HLA in healthy donors. The PCR used 60 Vbeta and 13 Jbeta primers. The repertoire was sequenced with immunoSEQ multiplex PCR; TCRdb's copy has only in-frame clones and lacks some. The sample consists of under 200,000 clones, roughly 80% of them appearing once. Sequenced input: PBMCs. These receptors all stem from a woman younger than 35 in good health and CMV-seronegative.

This chain joins TRBV7-2 and TRBJ2-7, with TRBD2 matching over 10 bases. V lost 3 bases and J lost 4; bases outside the gene matches: 6. This CDR3 contains 15 residues. Germline assignment: CDR1 SGHTA and CDR2 FQGNSA. CDR3 coding DNA: TGTGCCAGCAGCTTTCAAGGACTAGCGGATTACGAGCAGTACTTC. Its protein is CASSFQGLADYEQYF.

The CDR3 loop reads CASSPPDISYEQYV. In nucleotides, the CDR3 is TGTGCCAGCAGTCCCCCGGACATCTCCTACGAGCAGTACGTC. V and J are TRBV28 and TRBJ2-7; D perhaps matches TRBD1 (5 bases). The CDR3 spans 14 residues. The V end was cut by 5 bases, the J end by 0 bases, with 11 bases between. Per germline, CDR1 MDHEN and CDR2 SYDVKM.

This rearrangement joins TRBV11-2 to TRBJ1-4, with D hard to call. Germline assignment: CDR1 SGHAT and CDR2 FQNNGV. The CDR3 is made up of 16 amino acids. V was shortened by 3 bases and J by 0 bases, with 11 bases between the two germline ends. CDR3 amino acids: CASSFLEGATNEKLFF. The CDR3 DNA reads as TGTGCCAGCAGCTTCCTAGAAGGCGCAACTAATGAAAAACTGTTTTTT.

The chain combines TRBV11-2 with TRBJ2-3, with a possible D match to TRBD2 (6 bases). Trimming stripped 5 bases from V and 0 bases from J, with 9 bases between. The length of the CDR3 is 14 residues. Germline V gives CDR1 SGHAT, CDR2 FQNNGV. CDR3 DNA: TGTGCCAGCAGCGCGGGACGCAGCACAGATACGCAGTATTTT. This translates into CASSAGRSTDTQYF.

The CDR3 DNA is TGTGCCAGCAGTAGACTACAGGGGGGGAATGAAAAACTGTTTTTT. This gives the protein CASSRLQGGNEKLFF. The chain has TRBV28 and TRBJ1-4, with 8 positions matching TRBD1. The CDR3 spans 15 residues. Trimming removed 5 bases from V and 5 bases from J; junction bases left unmatched: 7. Per the germline V gene, CDR1 is MDHEN and CDR2 is SYDVKM.

The J gene is TRBJ2-1, the V gene TRBV9; 8 nucleotides align to TRBD2. Trimming at V came to 5 bases and at J to 2 bases, leaving 6 bases not matched to a gene. The CDR3 length is 15 residues. Germline V gene lookup returns CDR1 SGDLS and CDR2 YYNGEE. The DNA of the CDR3 is TGTGCCAGCAGTATAGCGGGGTCTACCTACAATGAGCAGTTCTTC. As protein: CASSIAGSTYNEQFF.

The chain combines TRBV27 with TRBJ2-2, with TRBD2 matching 9 bases. The CDR3 totals 18 residues. The V and J ends lost 1 base and 3 bases, in that order; junction bases with no gene match: 9. Germline assignment: CDR1 MNHEY and CDR2 SMNVEV (reference sequence). The CDR3, as DNA: TGTGCCAGCAGTTTATGGGACCCCGGGACTAGCTACACCGGGGAGCTGTTTTTT. Encoded protein: CASSLWDPGTSYTGELFF.

This clone was observed a single time. CDR3 in DNA: TGTGCCAGCAGGGAGGGACAGGAGAATCAGCCCCAGCATTTT. Translating it yields CASREGQENQPQHF. The chain has TRBV28 and TRBJ1-5, with TRBD1 matching over 8 bases. Germline V gives CDR1 MDHEN, CDR2 SYDVKM. This CDR3 is built from 14 residues. Germline trimming cut 6 bases from V and 4 bases from J; bases unmatched to any gene: 5.

The chain combines TRBV5-6 with TRBJ2-1; 9 nucleotides line up with TRBD2. CDR3 length equals 16 residues. Germline lookup yields CDR1 SGHDT and CDR2 YYEEEE. Trimming cost V 4 bases and J 5 bases; bases outside gene matches: 10. CDR3 amino acids: CASSPPSGKWNNEQFF. In DNA form, the CDR3 reads TGTGCCAGCAGCCCTCCTAGCGGGAAGTGGAACAATGAGCAGTTCTTC.

This chain connects TRBV7-9 to TRBJ1-2; perhaps TRBD1 as D (5 bases). From germline, CDR1 is SEHNR and CDR2 FQNEAQ (reference sequence). This CDR3 is built from 16 residues. The germline V and J ends were trimmed by 5 bases and 5 bases, with 21 bases remaining between them. The CDR3 DNA follows: TGTGCCAGCAGCCTTGGGGCTGCACAGGCGGTATATGGCTACACCTTC. Amino acids: CASSLGAAQAVYGYTF.

The chain uses TRBV18 and TRBJ2-7; tentative D call: TRBD1 (5 bases). The V gene's germline CDR1 is KGHSH and CDR2 LQKENI. V was cut by 2 bases and J by 4 bases, with 18 bases left in between. The CDR3 covers 16 residues. For the CDR3, the DNA is TGTGCCAGCTCACCAGAAGGGGCCCCTACTGAATACGAGCAGTACGTC. Protein product: CASSPEGAPTEYEQYV.

DNA for the CDR3: TGCAGCGTCTCTACCGGGACTAGGACAGATACGCAGTATTTT. This gives the protein CSVSTGTRTDTQYF. The V gene is TRBV29-1, the J gene TRBJ2-3; 8 bases line up with TRBD2. The germline V gene encodes CDR1 SQVTM and CDR2 ANQGSEA. CDR3 length: 14 residues. The ends lost 6 bases at V and 3 bases at J; junction bases unmatched: 8.

The V and J genes are TRBV2 and TRBJ2-3; the D gene is possibly TRBD2 (6 bases). The CDR3 is 13 residues long. Germline CDR1 reads SNHLY; CDR2 reads FYNNEI. Deletions cut 7 bases from V and 3 bases from J, with 11 bases between. The CDR3 DNA follows: TGTGCCAGCACTACTAGCAGGACAGATACGCAGTATTTT. Its protein is CASTTSRTDTQYF.

The gene calls are TRBV19 and TRBJ1-1, with D possibly being TRBD1 (5 bases). V was cut by 0 bases and J by 7 bases, with 12 bases left in between. The CDR3 extends over 14 amino acids. Germline lookup yields CDR1 LNHDA and CDR2 SQIVND (reference sequence). CDR3 amino acids: CASSIDGAISEAFF. For the CDR3, the DNA is TGTGCCAGTAGTATAGATGGGGCCATTAGTGAAGCTTTCTTT. The variable domain in full, completed from reference TRBV19 and TRBJ1-1, reads DGGITQSPKYLFRKEGQNVTLSCEQNLNHDAMYWYRQDPGQGLRLIYYSQIVNDFQKGDIAEGYSVSREKKESFPLTVTSAQKNPTAFYLCASSIDGAISEAFFGQGTRLTVV.

This clone was seen once. The chain is built from TRBV28 and TRBJ2-3; D is perhaps TRBD2 (6 bases). CDR1 MDHEN and CDR2 SYDVKM come from the germline V gene. The CDR3 is 16 amino acids. V was clipped by 6 bases and J by 2 bases, with 18 bases between them. CDR3 sequence: CASSPWEAGATDTQYF. The CDR3 DNA is TGTGCCAGCAGCCCCTGGGAGGCAGGAGCCACAGATACGCAGTATTTT. Drawing the rest from reference TRBV28 and TRBJ2-3, the complete variable domain is DVKVTQSSRYLVKRTGEKVFLECVQDMDHENMFWYRQDPGLGLRLIYFSYDVKMKEKGDIPEGYSVSREKKERFSLILESASTNQTSMYLCASSPWEAGATDTQYFGPGTRLTVL.